This TCR beta chain was obtained from a study of shared clonotypes between healthy human individuals. Germline CDR1 reads KGHSH; CDR2 reads LQKENI. The CDR3 totals 14 residues. V shed 0 bases and J shed 7 bases, with 10 bases lying between them. TCRdb keeps only in-frame clones here, not all; method: immunoSEQ multiplex PCR. The repertoire consists of over a million clones, with under 99% occurring once and the leading ten covering about 0.45%. The source of this sequence is a man aged 25 to 40 in good health. The J gene is TRBJ2-1, the V gene TRBV18, with a possible D match to TRBD1 (6 bases). Sequenced sample: naive CD4+ T cells sorted from blood. Noted subset: CD45RA+ positively selected. The DNA of the CDR3 is TGTGCCAGCTCACCACCGACAGGCACTAATGAGCAGTTCTTC. Translated, it gives CASSPPTGTNEQFF. The variable domain in full, with the rest retrieved from reference TRBV18 and TRBJ2-1, is NAGVMQNPRHLVRRRGQEARLRCSPMKGHSHVYWYRQLPEEGLKFMVYLQKENIIDESGMPKERFSAEFPKEGPSILRIQQVVRGDSAAYFCASSPPTGTNEQFFGPGTRLTVL.